A single sample gave rise to the 21 T cell receptor beta chains below, sequenced in a study of identical twins. In TCRdb, the 5' RACE reads were re-called with MiXCR into one record per CDR3 protein. The table has just under 550,000 distinct CDR3 sequences, 15% seen once. This sample was also put to use in a study of yellow fever vaccine responses in identical twins.

Material for sequencing was CD4+ T cells sorted from blood. These receptor sequences come from a woman aged 18-35 years in good health.

The genes are TRBV24-1 and TRBJ2-3; D may match TRBD1 or TRBD2 (6 bases each). V lost 6 bases to trimming and J lost 2 bases, with 20 bases between them. This CDR3 contains 17 residues. The V gene's germline CDR1 is KGHDR and CDR2 SFDVKD. In DNA, the CDR3 is TGTGCCACCAGTTTGGGGGGCTTACCGGGAGCCACAGATACGCAGTATTTT. It translates to CATSLGGLPGATDTQYF.

Many counts were recorded for this clonotype. The CDR3 sequence is CASSLGGSRTDTQYF. CDR3 nucleotide sequence: TGTGCCAGCAGCTTAGGCGGGAGTAGGACAGATACGCAGTATTTT. This chain joins TRBV7-6 and TRBJ2-3, with 7 bases identical to TRBD2. Trimming at V came to 1 base and at J to 3 bases, leaving 4 bases not matched to a gene. Germline V gene data show CDR1 as SGHVS and CDR2 as FNYEAQ. The CDR3 is made up of 15 amino acids.

This clonotype was counted between two and nine times. The chain recombines TRBV7-7 with TRBJ2-5; the match to TRBD1 covers 9 bases. V lost 10 bases and J lost 4; bases outside the gene matches: 13. CDR1 is SSHAT and CDR2 is FNYEAQ in the germline V gene (reference sequence). This CDR3 contains 15 residues. The CDR3 reads CATGKGLGQGETQYF. The CDR3 nucleotides are TGTGCCACCGGAAAAGGTTTGGGACAGGGAGAGACCCAGTACTTC.

This clonotype appeared many times. This sequence joins TRBV11-2 and TRBJ2-3; a weak D match, TRBD2 (7 bases). The CDR3 spans 17 residues. The germline gives CDR1 SGHAT, CDR2 FQNNGV. Between the trimmed V and J ends, which lost 5 bases and 7 bases, there was a span of 25 bases. CDR3 residues: CASSPGLWGGRGYTQYF. The CDR3 DNA reads as TGTGCCAGCAGCCCGGGGTTATGGGGGGGGAGGGGGTATACGCAGTATTTT.

This clonotype was detected only a few times. The chain uses TRBV28 and TRBJ2-7; 8 bases align to TRBD2. Germline assignment: CDR1 MDHEN and CDR2 SYDVKM. Trimming removed 1 base from V and 2 bases from J; junction bases left unmatched: 7. The CDR3 spans 16 residues. The CDR3 is CASSLYPSGLTYEQYF. The DNA of the CDR3 is TGTGCCAGCAGTTTATACCCTAGCGGGCTCACCTACGAGCAGTACTTC.

This clonotype appeared many times. The V and J genes are TRBV12-3 or TRBV12-4 and TRBJ2-1; 8 bases align to TRBD2. The CDR3 loop spans 14 amino acids. V lost 7 bases and J lost 8; bases outside the gene matches: 10. For the CDR3, the DNA is TGTGCCAGCAACTTAGGGACTAGTTCGGATGAGCAGTTCTTC. Encoded protein: CASNLGTSSDEQFF.

V usage is TRBV6-1 and J usage is TRBJ1-2, with 12 nucleotides matching TRBD1. V shed 7 bases, J shed 8 bases, and the junction held 8 bases outside the gene matches. The CDR3 has 14 amino acids. Germline CDR1 MNHNS, CDR2 SASEGT. CDR3 residues: CASTPGQGARGYTF. DNA of the CDR3: TGTGCCAGCACCCCGGGACAGGGGGCCCGGGGCTACACCTTC.

The chain is built from TRBV5-1 and TRBJ1-1; the D gene is possibly TRBD1 (6 bases). CDR1 is SGHRS and CDR2 is YFSETQ in the germline V gene. The CDR3 has 17 residues. The V end was cut by 3 bases, the J end by 0 bases, with 18 bases between. The DNA of the CDR3 is TGCGCCAGCAGCTCTCGAACCGGGACACTCATGAACACTGAAGCTTTCTTT. Translation gives CASSSRTGTLMNTEAFF.

Only a few counts were recorded for this clonotype. The rearrangement links TRBV29-1 to TRBJ2-2; a possible D gene is TRBD2 (6 bases). The CDR3 runs 14 residues. The germline gives CDR1 SQVTM, CDR2 ANQGSEA. Trimming took 4 bases from V and 2 from J, leaving 11 bases between them. CDR3 residues: CSVVSGPNTGELFF. Written as DNA, the CDR3 is TGCAGCGTTGTTAGCGGTCCTAACACCGGGGAGCTGTTTTTT.

This clonotype was seen a handful of times. This chain uses TRBV6-1 with TRBJ1-5; tentative D call: TRBD1 (5 bases). The CDR3 covers 15 residues. Trimming cost V 5 bases and J 1 base, with 12 bases left between them. Per the germline V gene, CDR1 is MNHNS and CDR2 is SASEGT. The CDR3 loop is CASSTGEGSNQPQHF. CDR3 sequence (DNA): TGTGCCAGCAGTACGGGTGAGGGGAGCAATCAGCCCCAGCATTTT.

A remark on this clonotype: Its ends do not fully match the called genes, so a read error is possible. The chain has TRBV4-1 and TRBJ2-7, with D possibly TRBD2 on 6 matching bases. Germline CDR1 and CDR2: MGHRA and YSYEKL. CDR3 length: 12 amino acids. CDR3 sequence (DNA): TGCGCCAGCAGCCAAGGCCGGGGGACGGTTACTTTC. Protein: CASSQGRGTVTF.

The chain combines TRBV5-1 with TRBJ2-5, with TRBD1 identical over 10 bases. Germline values: CDR1 SGHRS, CDR2 YFSETQ. V shed 4 bases and J 5 bases; nucleotides not matched to a gene: 8. The CDR3 runs 15 residues. CDR3 region: CASSRYPGQGETQYF. The DNA of the CDR3 is TGCGCCAGCAGCCGGTATCCGGGACAGGGGGAGACCCAGTACTTC.

This clonotype was seen ten or more times. The V call is TRBV7-8, the J call TRBJ2-7, with D unclear. The ends were cut back, 1 base at V and 4 bases at J, with 11 bases in the middle. CDR1 is SGHVS and CDR2 is FQNEAQ in the germline V gene. CDR3 length equals 14 residues. Written as DNA, the CDR3 is TGTGCCAGCAGCTTAGGTACGGACCTGTACGAGCAGTACGTC. Translating it yields CASSLGTDLYEQYV.

This clonotype was picked up a small number of times. The genes are TRBV4-1 and TRBJ1-2; the match to TRBD1 covers 8 bases. V lost 1 base to trimming and J lost 1 base; unmatched junction nucleotides: 5. CDR1 and CDR2 (germline): MGHRA, YSYEKL. The CDR3 totals 16 residues. CDR3 bases: TGCGCCAGCAGCCAAGTCAGGACAGGGATTAACTATGGCTACACCTTC. This codes for CASSQVRTGINYGYTF.

This clonotype was seen a few times. This rearrangement joins TRBV28 to TRBJ2-6, with D tentatively TRBD2 (6 bases). This CDR3 comprises 15 residues. Looked up from germline, CDR1 is MDHEN and CDR2 is SYDVKM. Trimming removed 6 bases at V and 0 bases at J, with 9 bases between. CDR3 in amino acids: CASRGLYSGANVLTF. In DNA, the CDR3 is TGTGCCAGCAGGGGACTGTACTCTGGGGCCAACGTCCTGACTTTC.

The chain employs TRBV24-1 and TRBJ2-3; possibly TRBD1 or TRBD2 for D (5 bases each). Germline lookup yields CDR1 KGHDR and CDR2 SFDVKD. The CDR3 is made up of 18 amino acids. V lost 4 bases and J 1 base, leaving 20 bases between the germline ends. This chain's CDR3 is CATSEPGPGRVGTDTQYF. DNA of the CDR3: TGTGCCACCAGTGAACCGGGACCGGGTCGAGTAGGCACAGATACGCAGTATTTT.

The chain combines TRBV7-6 with TRBJ2-3; 15 bases are shared with TRBD2. V dropped 4 bases and J dropped 5; count of bases not matched to a gene: 10. This CDR3 has 18 residues. CDR1 is SGHVS, CDR2 FNYEAQ, per germline. The CDR3 DNA reads TGTGCCAGCAGCTCTCACCCGGGACTAGCGGGGGGCGGAGATACGCAGTATTTT. Residues: CASSSHPGLAGGGDTQYF.

The chain couples TRBV6-2 or TRBV6-3 to TRBJ2-6; 7 nucleotides match TRBD1. This CDR3 has 15 residues. Germline values: CDR1 MNHEY, CDR2 SVGEGT. Trimming at V came to 7 bases and at J to 2 bases, leaving 5 bases not matched to a gene. The CDR3 region is CASKVTGPGANVLTF. DNA of the CDR3: TGTGCCAGCAAGGTGACAGGGCCTGGGGCCAACGTCCTGACTTTC.

The chain carries TRBV6-5 and TRBJ2-1; 8 bases line up with TRBD1. This CDR3 has 19 amino acids. The V and J ends lost 6 bases and 4 bases, in that order; junction bases with no gene match: 20. Germline values: CDR1 MNHEY, CDR2 SVGAGI. The CDR3 loop reads CASSYPGQAYPGLYNEQFF. The CDR3 bases are TGTGCCAGCAGCTACCCGGGACAGGCTTATCCCGGCCTGTACAATGAGCAGTTCTTC.

The chain links TRBV28 to TRBJ2-5; D not certain. Trimming cost V 7 bases and J 0 bases, with 9 bases left between them. The V gene's germline CDR1 is MDHEN and CDR2 SYDVKM. This CDR3 spans 13 amino acids. CDR3 loop: CASNVYYQETQYF. The CDR3 DNA sequence: TGTGCCAGCAATGTTTACTACCAAGAGACCCAGTACTTC. Together with reference TRBV28 and TRBJ2-5, the CDR3 gives the full variable domain: DVKVTQSSRYLVKRTGEKVFLECVQDMDHENMFWYRQDPGLGLRLIYFSYDVKMKEKGDIPEGYSVSREKKERFSLILESASTNQTSMYLCASNVYYQETQYFGPGTRLLVL.

V is TRBV19 and J is TRBJ1-1; D uncertain. CDR1 and CDR2 from the germline V gene are LNHDA and SQIVND (reference sequence). This CDR3 has 12 amino acids. Between the trimmed V and J ends, which lost 6 bases and 11 bases, there was a span of 16 bases. CDR3 sequence reads: CASSQDGRLAFF. CDR3 bases: TGTGCCAGTAGCCAGGATGGTCGGTTGGCTTTCTTT.